Presented here are 5 T cell receptor beta chains from one specimen sequenced in a study of human T cells and chemical hapten exposure. One entry per CDR3 protein, called by TCRdb with MiXCR from the RACE reads. Of 150,000 to 200,000 distinct CDR3 sequences in the sample, 25% to 30% were seen once. Regarding time point: pre-sensitization, week 0. Treatment given: therapeutic diphenylcyclopropenone sensitization with weekly scalp DPC. The specimen comprised whole blood, sampled in connection with sensitization to the hapten diphenylcyclopropenone (DPC). All receptors derive from a woman aged 25 to 45 with alopecia areata. Some clones in this sample may be carry-over from other donors' samples.

This clonotype was found a few times. In nucleotides, the CDR3 is TGCAGCGTTGAGACAGGGGACAATCAGCCCCAGCATTTT. Amino acid sequence: CSVETGDNQPQHF. The chain is built from TRBV29-1 and TRBJ1-5; 8 bases line up with TRBD1. CDR1 is SQVTM, CDR2 ANQGSEA, per germline. The J segment lost 3 bases and the V segment lost 3 bases, leaving 1 base of the junction unmatched. This CDR3 is built from 13 residues.

The chain joins TRBV5-1 to TRBJ1-2, with 8 bases aligning to TRBD1. V trimming: 4 bases; J trimming: 4 bases; junction bases outside the gene matches: 3. The germline V gene has CDR1 SGHRS and CDR2 YFSETQ. This CDR3 is 13 amino acids long. Here the CDR3 DNA reads TGCGCCAGCAGCCGGGACAGGCCCTATGGCTACACCTTC. This encodes CASSRDRPYGYTF.

The chain recombines TRBV10-3 with TRBJ1-6, with D unclear. Trimming left V 6 bases short and J 9 bases short, with 6 bases between. Germline V lookup: CDR1 ENHRY, CDR2 SYGVKD. This CDR3 is 11 amino acids long. The CDR3 is CAIRTLSPLHF. For the CDR3, the DNA is TGTGCCATCAGGACACTTTCACCCCTCCACTTT.

J is TRBJ1-1 and V is TRBV28, with D perhaps matching TRBD1 (5 bases). The length of the CDR3 is 14 residues. V was shortened by 5 bases and J by 11 bases, with 21 bases between the two germline ends. Germline lookup yields CDR1 MDHEN and CDR2 SYDVKM. The CDR3 here is CASSPGGAALGAFF. In DNA, the CDR3 is TGTGCCAGCAGTCCGGGAGGGGCCGCTTTGGGTGCTTTCTTT. Full variable domain (remainder filled in from reference TRBV28 and TRBJ1-1): DVKVTQSSRYLVKRTGEKVFLECVQDMDHENMFWYRQDPGLGLRLIYFSYDVKMKEKGDIPEGYSVSREKKERFSLILESASTNQTSMYLCASSPGGAALGAFFGQGTRLTVV.

This chain uses TRBV5-1 with TRBJ2-7; D might be TRBD1 (6 bases). The CDR3 has 15 amino acids. V lost 1 base and J lost 3, with 14 bases in between. CDR1 and CDR2 from the germline V gene are SGHRS and YFSETQ. CDR3 region: CASSLTNRGIYEQYF. The CDR3 DNA follows: TGCGCCAGCAGCTTGACGAATAGGGGGATCTACGAGCAGTACTTC.